This TCR beta chain was obtained from a study of early T cells in non-severe SARS-CoV-2 infection. Researchers tagged individual cDNA molecules with unique molecular identifiers. TCRdb fed the 5' RACE reads into MiXCR, producing one record per CDR3 protein. This sample yields about 36,000 distinct CDR3 sequences, of which 3% to 4.5% are seen a single time; more than 8.5% belongs to the top ten. From germline, CDR1 is MGHRA and CDR2 YSYEKL. The CDR3 length is 16 residues. Trimming at V came to 0 bases and at J to 10 bases, leaving 9 bases not matched to a gene. The V gene is TRBV4-1, the J gene TRBJ2-1, with 10 bases aligning to TRBD2. The source of this sequence is an adult who was a healthcare worker with PCR-confirmed SARS-CoV-2 infection or an uninfected control (not recorded which). Sequencing was performed on whole blood. DNA of the CDR3: TGCGCCAGCAGCCAAGACCCTAGCGGGAGTTCTTTGGAGCAGTTCTTC. Protein: CASSQDPSGSSLEQFF.